These 17 T cell receptor beta chains came from one sample sequenced in a study of Ad26.COV2.S vaccination and SARS-CoV-2 variants. The repertoire was sequenced with immunoSEQ multiplex PCR; TCRdb's copy has only in-frame clones and lacks some. This sample carries a few hundred thousand clones, around 93% of them seen once, and the ten largest clones take less than 2%. Documented treatment: 19 received Ad26.COV2.S at low or high dose, single or two shots; about 5 received placebo; per-sample allocation not given. Sample collection was performed on day 63 after the first vaccine or placebo injection. The sequenced sample was peripheral blood, obtained in a trial of Ad26.COV2.S vaccine versus placebo. These receptors were taken from a person between 18 and 59 years old who received the Ad26.COV2.S COVID-19 vaccine or a placebo.

This clone has a single count. The CDR3 loop is CASAPDRSRTQYF. CDR3 in DNA: TGTGCCAGCGCCCCTGACCGATCCCGGACCCAGTACTTC. This chain joins TRBV3-1 (or the pseudogene TRBV3-2) and TRBJ2-5, with unresolved D. The germline CDR1 and CDR2 sequences are LGHDT and YNNKEL (reference sequence). The V end was cut by 8 bases, the J end by 7 bases, with 17 bases between. CDR3 length: 13 residues.

The chain recombines TRBV11-3 with TRBJ2-7, with TRBD1 identical over 7 bases. The CDR3 is made up of 13 amino acids. The germline CDR1 and CDR2 sequences are SGHNT and YENEEA. V was pared by 4 bases and J by 3 bases, with 3 bases of the junction left unmatched. The CDR3 bases are TGTGCCAGCAGCTCCGGGACAGACTACGAGCAGTACTTC. Encoded protein: CASSSGTDYEQYF.

This clone was recorded a few times. Other DNA sequences from this sample encode an identical CDR3 as well. The CDR3 nucleotides read TGTGCCAGCAGCCCCTCCGGGCAGCCCCAGCATTTT. This translates into CASSPSGQPQHF. The chain uses TRBV7-9 and TRBJ1-5; no reliable D call. Between the trimmed V and J ends, which lost 5 bases and 7 bases, there was a span of 9 bases. CDR3 length: 12 residues. Germline V gives CDR1 SEHNR, CDR2 FQNEAQ (reference sequence).

The genes are TRBV7-2 and TRBJ2-7; no clear D gene. Germline CDR1 SGHTA, CDR2 FQGNSA. The CDR3 is 12 residues long. V was clipped by 4 bases and J by 7 bases, with 11 bases between them. The CDR3 DNA reads TGTGCCAGCAGCTCCAAAATTTGGGAGCAGTACTTC. Translating it yields CASSSKIWEQYF.

The chain joins TRBV5-6 to TRBJ1-1; D remains ambiguous. The CDR3 has 12 amino acids. In germline, CDR1 is SGHDT, CDR2 YYEEEE. Trimming pared 4 bases from V and 3 bases from J, leaving 7 bases between. The CDR3 nucleotides read TGTGCCAGCAGCCTCAAGTACACTGAAGCTTTCTTT. It encodes CASSLKYTEAFF.

V usage is TRBV25-1 and J usage is TRBJ2-2; D uncertain. The ends were cut back, 4 bases at V and 0 bases at J, with 6 bases in the middle. Germline V gene lookup returns CDR1 MGHDK and CDR2 SYGVNS. CDR3 length: 14 amino acids. CDR3 DNA sequence: TGTGCCAGCAGTGTTACACCGAACACCGGGGAGCTGTTTTTT. This codes for CASSVTPNTGELFF.

CDR3 residues: CASSPIGLASGSYEQYF. The CDR3 nucleotides read TGTGCCAGCAGCCCTATAGGGTTGGCTAGCGGTTCCTACGAGCAGTACTTC. The chain joins TRBV11-2 to TRBJ2-7; 7 positions agree with TRBD2. V shed 5 bases and J 1 base; nucleotides not matched to a gene: 14. This CDR3 comprises 17 residues. Germline-derived CDR1 and CDR2 are SGHAT and FQNNGV.

The chain employs TRBV28 and TRBJ1-6, with a weak D call TRBD1 (6 bases). V was cut by 5 bases and J by 10 bases, with 21 bases left in between. In germline, CDR1 is MDHEN, CDR2 SYDVKM. The CDR3 covers 16 residues. In DNA, the CDR3 is TGTGCCAGCAGTCTCACTCCCCTTAGGACAGAGTCACCCCTCCACTTT. It specifies CASSLTPLRTESPLHF. Full variable domain (remainder filled in from reference TRBV28 and TRBJ1-6): DVKVTQSSRYLVKRTGEKVFLECVQDMDHENMFWYRQDPGLGLRLIYFSYDVKMKEKGDIPEGYSVSREKKERFSLILESASTNQTSMYLCASSLTPLRTESPLHFGNGTRLTVT.

The rearrangement joins TRBV6-2 or TRBV6-3 to TRBJ2-1; the D is unclear. Germline values: CDR1 MNHEY, CDR2 SVGEGT. CDR3 size: 14 residues. V was cut by 6 bases and J by 0 bases, with 9 bases left in between. The CDR3, as DNA: TGTGCCAGCAGCCTCACTCGCTCCTACAATGAGCAGTTCTTC. It codes for CASSLTRSYNEQFF.

This chain links TRBV7-9 with TRBJ1-4, with D unclear. The CDR3 sequence is 18 residues long. V was shortened by 2 bases and J by 3 bases, with 19 bases between the two germline ends. The germline CDR1 and CDR2 sequences are SEHNR and FQNEAQ (reference sequence). The CDR3 protein is CASSLPPVFRPPNEKLFF. CDR3 sequence (DNA): TGTGCCAGCAGCTTACCCCCCGTGTTCCGGCCGCCTAATGAAAAACTGTTTTTT.

The V gene is TRBV24-1, the J gene TRBJ2-2; maybe TRBD1 (6 bases). This CDR3 is built from 15 residues. V dropped 7 bases and J dropped 1 base, with 12 bases sitting between them. Germline assignment: CDR1 KGHDR and CDR2 SFDVKD. The CDR3 coding sequence is TGTGCCACCAGCGCGCAGGGGAAGAACACCGGGGAGCTGTTTTTT. Encoded protein: CATSAQGKNTGELFF.

The chain recombines TRBV7-2 with TRBJ1-2, with 7 bases that match TRBD1. Unmatched junction bases numbered 5, after V lost 7 bases and J lost 0 bases. Germline values: CDR1 SGHTA, CDR2 FQGNSA. The CDR3 runs 14 residues. The CDR3 protein is CASTATGANYGYTF. CDR3 coding DNA: TGTGCCAGCACCGCAACAGGGGCTAACTATGGCTACACCTTC.

The chain uses TRBV19 and TRBJ1-1; D remains ambiguous. The CDR3 runs 13 residues. Trimming cost V 3 bases and J 5 bases, with 10 bases left between them. Germline V gene lookup returns CDR1 LNHDA and CDR2 SQIVND (reference sequence). This CDR3 reads CASSMVGATEAFF. CDR3 DNA: TGTGCCAGTAGTATGGTGGGAGCTACTGAAGCTTTCTTT.

A single count supports this clone. The chain uses TRBV7-9 and TRBJ2-6, with 10 bases that match TRBD1. Trimming took 3 bases from V and 2 from J; bases not matched to a gene: 10. Germline V lookup: CDR1 SEHNR, CDR2 FQNEAQ (reference sequence). There are 19 residues in the CDR3. The CDR3 DNA reads TGTGCCAGCAGCTTCGCGGGGGGACAGGGGACGGCTGGGGCCAACGTCCTGACTTTC. It yields the protein CASSFAGGQGTAGANVLTF.

The chain links TRBV18 to TRBJ2-7; 7 nucleotides agree with TRBD1. Germline V gene sequence: CDR1 KGHSH, CDR2 LQKENI. Germline trimming cut 4 bases from V and 3 bases from J; bases unmatched to any gene: 3. This CDR3 has 13 amino acids. CDR3 bases: TGTGCCAGCTCACTGACAGGGAACTACGAGCAGTACTTC. Protein: CASSLTGNYEQYF.

The count of this clone is one. The junction departs from the called germline gene at one end, perhaps through a read error. The rearrangement joins TRBV5-1 to TRBJ1-4; D unclear. The CDR3 is 14 residues long. Germline lookup yields CDR1 SGHRS and CDR2 YFSETQ. For the CDR3, the DNA is TGCGCCAGCAGCTCATCGGCCCTTCATGAGAAACTGTTTTTT. It specifies CASSSSALHEKLFF.

The rearrangement links TRBV6-5 to TRBJ2-3; D unclear. Deletions cut 4 bases from V and 2 bases from J, with 10 bases between. Germline V gene sequence: CDR1 MNHEY, CDR2 SVGAGI. This CDR3 is built from 14 residues. The DNA for the CDR3 is TGTGCCAGCAGTTCGGTCTTCCCCACAGATACGCAGTATTTT. It encodes CASSSVFPTDTQYF.